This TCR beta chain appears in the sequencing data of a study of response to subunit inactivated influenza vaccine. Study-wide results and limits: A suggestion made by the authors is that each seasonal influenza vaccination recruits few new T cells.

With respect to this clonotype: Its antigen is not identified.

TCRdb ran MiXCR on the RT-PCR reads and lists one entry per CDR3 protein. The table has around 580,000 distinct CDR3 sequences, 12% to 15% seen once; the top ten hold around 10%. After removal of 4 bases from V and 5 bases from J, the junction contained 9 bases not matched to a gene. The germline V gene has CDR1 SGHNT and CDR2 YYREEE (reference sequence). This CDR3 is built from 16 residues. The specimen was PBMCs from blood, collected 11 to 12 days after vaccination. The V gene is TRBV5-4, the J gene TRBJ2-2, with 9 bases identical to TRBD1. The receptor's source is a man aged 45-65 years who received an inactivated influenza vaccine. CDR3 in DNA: TGTGCCAGCAGCGTGTCGCTCGGGACAGGGACCGGGGAGCTGTTTTTT. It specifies CASSVSLGTGTGELFF.